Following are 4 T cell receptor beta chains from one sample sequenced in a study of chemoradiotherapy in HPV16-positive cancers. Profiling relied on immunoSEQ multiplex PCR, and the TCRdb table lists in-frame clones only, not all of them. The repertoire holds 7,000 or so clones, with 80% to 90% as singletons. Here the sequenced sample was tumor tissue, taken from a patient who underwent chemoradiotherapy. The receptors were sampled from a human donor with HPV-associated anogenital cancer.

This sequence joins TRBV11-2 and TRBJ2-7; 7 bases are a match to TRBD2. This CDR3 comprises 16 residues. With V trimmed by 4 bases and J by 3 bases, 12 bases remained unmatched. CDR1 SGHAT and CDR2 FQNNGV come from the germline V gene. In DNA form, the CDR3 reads TGTGCCAGCAGCTCAAAAGCCGGGACTACCTTCTACGAGCAGTACTTC. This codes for CASSSKAGTTFYEQYF.

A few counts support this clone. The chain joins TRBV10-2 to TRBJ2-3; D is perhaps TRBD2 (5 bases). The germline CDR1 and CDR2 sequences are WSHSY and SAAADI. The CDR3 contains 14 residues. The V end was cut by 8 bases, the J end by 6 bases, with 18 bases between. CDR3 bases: TGCGCCAGCTCTAAAGTCCGGGGTTTGGATACGCAGTATTTT. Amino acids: CASSKVRGLDTQYF.

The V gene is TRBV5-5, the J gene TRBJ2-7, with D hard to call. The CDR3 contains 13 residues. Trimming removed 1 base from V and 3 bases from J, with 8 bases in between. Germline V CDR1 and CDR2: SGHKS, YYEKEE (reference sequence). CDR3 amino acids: CASSLIDGYEQYF. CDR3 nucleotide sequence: TGTGCCAGCAGCTTGATCGACGGCTACGAGCAGTACTTC.

Here the CDR3 reads CASSLQGGHEQYF. In nucleotides, the CDR3 is TGTGCCAGCAGCTTGCAAGGGGGCCACGAGCAGTACTTC. The chain links TRBV5-4 to TRBJ2-7; TRBD1 aligns across 7 bases. Losses at the gene ends were 1 base for V and 5 bases for J; bases not matched to a gene: 3. There are 13 residues in the CDR3. Germline CDR1 SGHNT, CDR2 YYREEE (reference sequence).